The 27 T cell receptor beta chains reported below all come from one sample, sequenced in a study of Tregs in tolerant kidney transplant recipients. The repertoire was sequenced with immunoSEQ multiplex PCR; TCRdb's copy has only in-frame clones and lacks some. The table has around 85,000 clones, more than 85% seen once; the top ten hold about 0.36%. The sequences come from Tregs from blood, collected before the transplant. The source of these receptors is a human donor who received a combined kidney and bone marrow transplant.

CDR3 protein: CASTKFGSVPSGANVLTF. CDR3 nucleotides: TGTGCCAGCACCAAATTTGGGAGTGTCCCCTCTGGGGCCAACGTCCTGACTTTC. This chain joins TRBV27 and TRBJ2-6; D perhaps matches TRBD2 (5 bases). The V gene lost 7 bases and the J gene lost 0 bases, with 19 bases spanning the gap. CDR3 length: 18 amino acids. The V gene's germline CDR1 is MNHEY and CDR2 SMNVEV (reference sequence).

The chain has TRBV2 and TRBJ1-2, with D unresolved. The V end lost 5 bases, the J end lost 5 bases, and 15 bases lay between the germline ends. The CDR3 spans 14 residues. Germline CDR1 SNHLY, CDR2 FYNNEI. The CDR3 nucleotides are TGTGCCAGCAGTAGGGTCCAGCCCGAGTATGGCTACACCTTC. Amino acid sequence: CASSRVQPEYGYTF. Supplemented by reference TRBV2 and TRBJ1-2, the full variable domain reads EPEVTQTPSHQVTQMGQEVILRCVPISNHLYFYWYRQILGQKVEFLVSFYNNEISEKSEIFDDQFSVERPDGSNFTLKIRSTKLEDSAMYFCASSRVQPEYGYTFGSGTRLTVV.

CDR3 nucleotide sequence: TGTGCCAGCAGCCCTACAGGGTTTGAAAAACTGTTTTTT. This gives the protein CASSPTGFEKLFF. The chain is built from TRBV7-2 and TRBJ1-4; D is perhaps TRBD1 (6 bases). V lost 5 bases to trimming and J lost 7 bases, with 11 bases between them. This CDR3 is built from 13 residues. The germline CDR1 and CDR2 sequences are SGHTA and FQGNSA. Looking up the rest from reference TRBV7-2 and TRBJ1-4 gives the full variable domain: GAGVSQSPSNKVTEKGKDVELRCDPISGHTALYWYRQSLGQGLEFLIYFQGNSAPDKSGLPSDRFSAERTGGSVSTLTIQRTQQEDSAVYLCASSPTGFEKLFFGSGTQLSVL.

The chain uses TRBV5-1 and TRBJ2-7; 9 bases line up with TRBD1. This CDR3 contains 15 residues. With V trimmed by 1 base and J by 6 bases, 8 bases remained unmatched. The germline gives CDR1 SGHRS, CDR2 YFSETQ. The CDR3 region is CASSLSLTGGGEQYF. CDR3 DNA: TGCGCCAGCAGCTTGAGCCTGACAGGGGGTGGCGAGCAGTACTTC.

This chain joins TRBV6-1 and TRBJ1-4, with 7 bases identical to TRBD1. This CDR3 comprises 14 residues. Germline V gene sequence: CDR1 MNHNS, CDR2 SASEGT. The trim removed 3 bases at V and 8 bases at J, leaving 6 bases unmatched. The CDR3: CASSEQGQSEKLFF. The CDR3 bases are TGTGCCAGCAGTGAGCAGGGACAGTCGGAAAAACTGTTTTTT.

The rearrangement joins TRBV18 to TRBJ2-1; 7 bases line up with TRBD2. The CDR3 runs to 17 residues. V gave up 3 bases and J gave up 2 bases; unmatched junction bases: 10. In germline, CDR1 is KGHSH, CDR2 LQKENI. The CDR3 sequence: CASSPLLAVLTYNEQFF. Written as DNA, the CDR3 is TGTGCCAGCTCACCCCTGCTAGCGGTCTTAACCTACAATGAGCAGTTCTTC.

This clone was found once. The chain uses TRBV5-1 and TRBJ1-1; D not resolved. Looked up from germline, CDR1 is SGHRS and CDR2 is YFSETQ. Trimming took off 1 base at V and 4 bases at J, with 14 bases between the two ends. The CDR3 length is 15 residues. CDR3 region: CASSLSGEWGTEAFF. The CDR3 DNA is TGCGCCAGCAGCTTGAGCGGGGAGTGGGGCACTGAAGCTTTCTTT.

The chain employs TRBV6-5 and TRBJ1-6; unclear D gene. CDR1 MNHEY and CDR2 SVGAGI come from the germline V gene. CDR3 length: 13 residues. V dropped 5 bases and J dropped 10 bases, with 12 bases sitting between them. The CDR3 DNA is TGTGCCAGCAGTGACCGATTGGGATCACCCCTCCACTTT. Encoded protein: CASSDRLGSPLHF.

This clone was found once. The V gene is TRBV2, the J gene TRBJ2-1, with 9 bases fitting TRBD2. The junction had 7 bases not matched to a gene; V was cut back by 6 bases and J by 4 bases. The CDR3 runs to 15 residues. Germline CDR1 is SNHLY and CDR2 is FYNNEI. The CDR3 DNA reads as TGTGCCAGCAGGGCTGCTAGCGGGGATTACAATGAGCAGTTCTTC. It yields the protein CASRAASGDYNEQFF.

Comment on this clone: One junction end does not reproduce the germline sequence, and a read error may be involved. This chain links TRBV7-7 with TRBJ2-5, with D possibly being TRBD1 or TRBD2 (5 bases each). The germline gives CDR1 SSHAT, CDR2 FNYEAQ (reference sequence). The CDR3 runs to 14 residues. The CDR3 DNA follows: TGTGCTAGCAGCTTAGGGTGGGGGCAAGAGACCCAGTACTTC. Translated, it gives CASSLGWGQETQYF.

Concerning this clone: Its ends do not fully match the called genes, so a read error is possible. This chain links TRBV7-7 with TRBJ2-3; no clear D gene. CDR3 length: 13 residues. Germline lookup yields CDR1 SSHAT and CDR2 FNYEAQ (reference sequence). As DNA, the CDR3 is TGTGCTAGCAGCTTGGCCCGCACAGATACGCAGTATTTT. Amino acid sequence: CASSLARTDTQYF.

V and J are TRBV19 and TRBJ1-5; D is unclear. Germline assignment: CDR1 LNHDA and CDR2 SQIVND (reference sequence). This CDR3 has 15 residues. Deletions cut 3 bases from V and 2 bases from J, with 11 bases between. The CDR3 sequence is CASSMRVAGNQPQHF. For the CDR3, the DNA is TGTGCCAGTAGTATGAGGGTAGCTGGCAATCAGCCCCAGCATTTT.

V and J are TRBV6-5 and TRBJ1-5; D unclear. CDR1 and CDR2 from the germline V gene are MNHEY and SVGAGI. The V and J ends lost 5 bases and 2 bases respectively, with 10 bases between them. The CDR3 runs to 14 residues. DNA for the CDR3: TGTGCCAGCAGTAAGGAGAGGGGCAATCAGCCCCAGCATTTT. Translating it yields CASSKERGNQPQHF.

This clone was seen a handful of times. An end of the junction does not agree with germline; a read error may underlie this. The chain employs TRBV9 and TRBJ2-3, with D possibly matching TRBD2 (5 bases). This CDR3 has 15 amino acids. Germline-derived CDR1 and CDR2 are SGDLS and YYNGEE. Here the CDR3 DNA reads TGTGCCATCAGCGTATCGGTGGGAGGCACAGATACGCAGTATTTT. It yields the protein CAISVSVGGTDTQYF.

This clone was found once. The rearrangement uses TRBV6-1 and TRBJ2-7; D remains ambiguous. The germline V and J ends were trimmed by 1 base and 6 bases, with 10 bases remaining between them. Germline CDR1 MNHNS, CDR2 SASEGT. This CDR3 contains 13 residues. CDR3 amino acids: CASSEGWTGEQYF. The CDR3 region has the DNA TGTGCCAGCAGTGAAGGGTGGACGGGCGAGCAGTACTTC.

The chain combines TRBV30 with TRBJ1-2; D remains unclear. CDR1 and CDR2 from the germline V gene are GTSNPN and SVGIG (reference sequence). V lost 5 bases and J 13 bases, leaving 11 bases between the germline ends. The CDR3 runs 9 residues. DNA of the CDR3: TGTGCCTGGGCCCCCCCGAGCACCTTC. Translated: CAWAPPSTF.

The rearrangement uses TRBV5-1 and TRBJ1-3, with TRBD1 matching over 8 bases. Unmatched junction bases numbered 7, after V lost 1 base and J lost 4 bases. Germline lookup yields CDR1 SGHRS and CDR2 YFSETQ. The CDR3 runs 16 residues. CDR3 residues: CASSLSGQGVGNTIYF. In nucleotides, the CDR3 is TGCGCCAGCAGCTTGAGTGGACAGGGAGTCGGAAACACCATATATTTT.

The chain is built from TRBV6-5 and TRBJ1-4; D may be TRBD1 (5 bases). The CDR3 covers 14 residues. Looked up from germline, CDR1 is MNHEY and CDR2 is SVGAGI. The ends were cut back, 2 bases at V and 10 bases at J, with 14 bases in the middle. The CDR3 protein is CASSYERGSRKLFF. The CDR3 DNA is TGTGCCAGCAGTTACGAGAGGGGCAGCCGAAAACTGTTTTTT.

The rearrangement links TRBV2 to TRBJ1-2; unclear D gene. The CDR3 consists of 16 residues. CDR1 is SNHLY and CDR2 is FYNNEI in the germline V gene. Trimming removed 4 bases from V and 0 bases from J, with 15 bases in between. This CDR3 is CASSGWILASNYGYTF. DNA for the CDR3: TGTGCCAGCAGTGGTTGGATTCTCGCGTCTAACTATGGCTACACCTTC.

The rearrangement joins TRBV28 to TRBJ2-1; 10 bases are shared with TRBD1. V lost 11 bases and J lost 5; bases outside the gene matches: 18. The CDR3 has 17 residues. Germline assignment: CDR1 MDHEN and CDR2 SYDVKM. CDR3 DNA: TGTGCCGAAATCCCAGGGGTCGGGGACAGGGGTGACAATGAGCAGTTCTTC. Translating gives CAEIPGVGDRGDNEQFF.

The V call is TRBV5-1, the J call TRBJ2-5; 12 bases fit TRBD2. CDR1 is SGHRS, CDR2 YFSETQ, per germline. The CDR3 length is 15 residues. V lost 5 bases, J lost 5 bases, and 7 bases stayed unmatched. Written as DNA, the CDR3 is TGCGCCAGCAGTCAGACTAGCGGGAGTGTGGAGACCCAGTACTTC. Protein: CASSQTSGSVETQYF.

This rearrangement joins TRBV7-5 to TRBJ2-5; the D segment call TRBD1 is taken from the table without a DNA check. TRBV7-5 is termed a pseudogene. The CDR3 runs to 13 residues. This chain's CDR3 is CVRSLARQETQYF. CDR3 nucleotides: TGTGTCAGAAGCTTAGCCAGGCAAGAGACCCAGTACTTC.

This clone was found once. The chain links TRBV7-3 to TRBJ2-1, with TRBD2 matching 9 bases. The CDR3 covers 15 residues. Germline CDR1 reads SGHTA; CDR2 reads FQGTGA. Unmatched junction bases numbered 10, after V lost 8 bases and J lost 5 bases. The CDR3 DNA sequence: TGTGCCAGCTCCAGAGCTAGCGGGAACGACAATGAGCAGTTCTTC. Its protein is CASSRASGNDNEQFF.

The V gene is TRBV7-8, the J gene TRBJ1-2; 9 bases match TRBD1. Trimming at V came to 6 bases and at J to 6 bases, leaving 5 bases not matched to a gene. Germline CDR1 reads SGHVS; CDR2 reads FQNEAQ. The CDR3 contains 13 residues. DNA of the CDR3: TGTGCCAGCAGTTCGGGACAGGGAAATGGCTACACCTTC. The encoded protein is CASSSGQGNGYTF.

CDR3 loop: CASSVASSSGYTF. The CDR3 region has the DNA TGTGCCAGCAGCGTAGCTAGTAGTAGTGGCTACACCTTC. This chain uses TRBV9 with TRBJ1-2, with D hard to call. Per the germline V gene, CDR1 is SGDLS and CDR2 is YYNGEE. Trimming pared 0 bases from V and 7 bases from J, leaving 10 bases between. This CDR3 contains 13 residues.

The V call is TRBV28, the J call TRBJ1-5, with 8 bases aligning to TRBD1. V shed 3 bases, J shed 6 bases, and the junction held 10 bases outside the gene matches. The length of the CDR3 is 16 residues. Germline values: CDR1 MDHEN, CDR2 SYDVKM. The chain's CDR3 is CASSFLSRGRFQPQHF. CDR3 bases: TGTGCCAGCAGTTTTTTATCCAGGGGGCGTTTTCAGCCCCAGCATTTT.

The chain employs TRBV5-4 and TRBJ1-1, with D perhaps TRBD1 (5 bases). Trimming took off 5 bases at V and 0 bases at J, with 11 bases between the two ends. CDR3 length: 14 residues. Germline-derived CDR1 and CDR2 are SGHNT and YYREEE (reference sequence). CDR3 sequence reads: CASRPGGMNTEAFF. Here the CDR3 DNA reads TGTGCCAGCAGGCCCGGGGGAATGAACACTGAAGCTTTCTTT.